The source of this TCR beta chain is a study of T cell responses to AZD1222 COVID-19 vaccine. Study observations and caveats: Baseline serology detected seropositivity in only 6 or 7 AZD1222 recipients. White British people made up most donors, females outnumbered males, and clonal diversity was possibly underestimated.

Trimming cost V 0 bases and J 3 bases, with 9 bases left between them. The CDR3 runs to 15 residues. CDR1 LNHDA and CDR2 SQIVND come from the germline V gene (reference sequence). Concerning this clone itself: Its specificity is not known.

Data came from immunoSEQ multiplex PCR; TCRdb stores just in-frame clones and leaves some out. The sample records 95,000 to 150,000 clones, 92% being singletons. The gene calls are TRBV19 and TRBJ1-5, with D unclear. The TCR originated in an adult in good health. This specimen consisted of peripheral blood, obtained on day 0 of AZD1222 vaccination. This CDR3 reads CASSIDSGFNQPQHF. CDR3 nucleotides: TGTGCCAGTAGTATAGATTCAGGTTTCAATCAGCCCCAGCATTTT.